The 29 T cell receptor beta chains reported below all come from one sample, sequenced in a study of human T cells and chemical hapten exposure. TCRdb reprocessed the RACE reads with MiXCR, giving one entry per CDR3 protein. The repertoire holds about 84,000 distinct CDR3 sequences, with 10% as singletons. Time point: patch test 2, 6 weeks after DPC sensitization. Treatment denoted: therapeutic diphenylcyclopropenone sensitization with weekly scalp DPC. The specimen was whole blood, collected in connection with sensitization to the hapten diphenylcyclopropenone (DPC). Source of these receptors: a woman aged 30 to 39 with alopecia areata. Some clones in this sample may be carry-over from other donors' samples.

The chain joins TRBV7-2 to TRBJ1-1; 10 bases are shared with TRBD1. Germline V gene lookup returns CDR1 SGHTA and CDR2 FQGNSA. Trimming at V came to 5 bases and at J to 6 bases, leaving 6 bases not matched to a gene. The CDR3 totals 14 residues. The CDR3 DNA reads TGTGCCAGCAGCCCGCGACAGGGGGCGGCTGAAGCTTTCTTT. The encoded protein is CASSPRQGAAEAFF.

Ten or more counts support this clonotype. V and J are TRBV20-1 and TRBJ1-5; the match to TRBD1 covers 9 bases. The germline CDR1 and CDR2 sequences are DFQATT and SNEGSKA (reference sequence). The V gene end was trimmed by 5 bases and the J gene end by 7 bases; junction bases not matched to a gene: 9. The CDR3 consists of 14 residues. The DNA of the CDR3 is TGCAGTGCTCGGTACGGGACAGGGAGCCAGCCCCAGCATTTT. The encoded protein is CSARYGTGSQPQHF.

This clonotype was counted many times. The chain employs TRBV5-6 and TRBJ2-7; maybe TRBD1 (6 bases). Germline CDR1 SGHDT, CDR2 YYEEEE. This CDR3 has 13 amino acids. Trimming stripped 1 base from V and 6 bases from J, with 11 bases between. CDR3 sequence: CASSLLGAGEQYF. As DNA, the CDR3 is TGTGCCAGCAGCTTGTTGGGGGCCGGCGAGCAGTACTTC.

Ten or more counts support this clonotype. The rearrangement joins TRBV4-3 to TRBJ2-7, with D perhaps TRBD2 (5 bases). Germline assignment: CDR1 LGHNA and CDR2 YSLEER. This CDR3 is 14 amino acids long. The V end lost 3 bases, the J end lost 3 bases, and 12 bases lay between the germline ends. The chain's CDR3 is CASSHHRTDYEQYF. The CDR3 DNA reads TGCGCCAGCAGCCATCACCGGACTGACTACGAGCAGTACTTC.

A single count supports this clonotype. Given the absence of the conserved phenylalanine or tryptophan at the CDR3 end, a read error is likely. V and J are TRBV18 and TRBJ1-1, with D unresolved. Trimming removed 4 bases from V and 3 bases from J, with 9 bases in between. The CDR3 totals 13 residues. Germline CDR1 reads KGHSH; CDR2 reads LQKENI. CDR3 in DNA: TGTGCCAGCTCACAGGTCAAGGACACTGAAGCTTTCCTT. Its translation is CASSQVKDTEAFL.

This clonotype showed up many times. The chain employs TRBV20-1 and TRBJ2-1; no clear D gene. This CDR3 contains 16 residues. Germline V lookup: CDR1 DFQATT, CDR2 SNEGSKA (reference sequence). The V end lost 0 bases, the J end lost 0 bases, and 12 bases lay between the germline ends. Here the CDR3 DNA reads TGCAGTGCTAGAGATTGGAGTCAGAGCTCCTACAATGAGCAGTTCTTC. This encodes CSARDWSQSSYNEQFF.

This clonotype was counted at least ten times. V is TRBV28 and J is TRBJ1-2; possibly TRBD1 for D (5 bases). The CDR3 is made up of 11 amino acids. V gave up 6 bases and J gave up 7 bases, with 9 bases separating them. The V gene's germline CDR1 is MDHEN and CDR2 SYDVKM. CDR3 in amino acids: CASSRTGGYTF. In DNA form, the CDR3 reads TGTGCCAGCAGCCGTACAGGTGGCTACACCTTC.

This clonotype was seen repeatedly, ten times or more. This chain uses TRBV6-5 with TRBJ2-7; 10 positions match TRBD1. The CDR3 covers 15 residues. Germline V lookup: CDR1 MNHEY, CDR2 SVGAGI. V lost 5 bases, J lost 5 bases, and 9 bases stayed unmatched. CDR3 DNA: TGTGCCAGCAGTACCACGGGACAGGGGAGTAACGAGCAGTACTTC. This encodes CASSTTGQGSNEQYF.

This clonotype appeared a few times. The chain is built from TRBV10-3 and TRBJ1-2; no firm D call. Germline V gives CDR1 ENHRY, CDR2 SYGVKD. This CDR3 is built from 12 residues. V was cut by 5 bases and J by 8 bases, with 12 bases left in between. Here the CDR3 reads CAISSIESGYTF. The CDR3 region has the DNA TGTGCCATCAGTAGTATAGAGAGCGGCTACACCTTC.

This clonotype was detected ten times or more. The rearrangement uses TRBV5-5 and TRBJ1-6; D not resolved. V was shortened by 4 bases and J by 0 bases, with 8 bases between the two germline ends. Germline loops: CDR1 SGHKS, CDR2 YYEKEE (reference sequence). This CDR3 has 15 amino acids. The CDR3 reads CASSREGSYNSPLHF. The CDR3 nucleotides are TGTGCCAGCAGCCGGGAGGGCTCCTATAATTCACCCCTCCACTTT.

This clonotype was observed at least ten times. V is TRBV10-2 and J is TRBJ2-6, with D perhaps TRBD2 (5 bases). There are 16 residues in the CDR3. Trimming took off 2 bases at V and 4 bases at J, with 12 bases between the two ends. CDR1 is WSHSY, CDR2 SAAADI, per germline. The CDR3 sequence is CASSEIRGTGANVLTF. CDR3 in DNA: TGCGCCAGCAGTGAGATCCGGGGAACAGGGGCCAACGTCCTGACTTTC.

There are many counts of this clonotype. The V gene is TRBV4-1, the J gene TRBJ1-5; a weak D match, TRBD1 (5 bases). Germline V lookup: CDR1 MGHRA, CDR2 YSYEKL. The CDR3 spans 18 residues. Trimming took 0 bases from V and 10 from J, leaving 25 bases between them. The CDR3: CASSQDDWVTDRSIPQHF. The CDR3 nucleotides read TGCGCCAGCAGCCAAGATGACTGGGTGACAGATAGGTCTATACCCCAGCATTTT.

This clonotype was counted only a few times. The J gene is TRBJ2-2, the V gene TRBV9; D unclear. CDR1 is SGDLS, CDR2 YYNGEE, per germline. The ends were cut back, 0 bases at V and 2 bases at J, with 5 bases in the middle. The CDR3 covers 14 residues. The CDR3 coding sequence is TGTGCCAGCAGCGTAGTGGCTAACACCGGGGAGCTGTTTTTT. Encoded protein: CASSVVANTGELFF.

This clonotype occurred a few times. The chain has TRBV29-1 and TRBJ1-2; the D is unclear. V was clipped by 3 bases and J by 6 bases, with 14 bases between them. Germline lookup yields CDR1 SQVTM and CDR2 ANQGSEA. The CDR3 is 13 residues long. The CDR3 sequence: CSVDFSGSNGYTF. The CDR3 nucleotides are TGCAGCGTTGACTTTAGTGGCAGTAATGGCTACACCTTC.

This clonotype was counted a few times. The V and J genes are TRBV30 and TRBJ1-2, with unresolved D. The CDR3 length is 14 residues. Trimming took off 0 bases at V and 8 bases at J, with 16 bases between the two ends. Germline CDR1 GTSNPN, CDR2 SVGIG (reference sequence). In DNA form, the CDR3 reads TGTGCCTGGAGTGTAGGGCCAGGCTCCGAAGGCTACACCTTC. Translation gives CAWSVGPGSEGYTF.

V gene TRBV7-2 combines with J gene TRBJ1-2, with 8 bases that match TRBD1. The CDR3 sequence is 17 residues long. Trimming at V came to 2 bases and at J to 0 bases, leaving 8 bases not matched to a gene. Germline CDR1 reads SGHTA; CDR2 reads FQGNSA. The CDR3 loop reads CASSLQGARVTNYGYTF. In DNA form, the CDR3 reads TGTGCCAGCAGCTTACAGGGGGCGCGAGTTACTAACTATGGCTACACCTTC.

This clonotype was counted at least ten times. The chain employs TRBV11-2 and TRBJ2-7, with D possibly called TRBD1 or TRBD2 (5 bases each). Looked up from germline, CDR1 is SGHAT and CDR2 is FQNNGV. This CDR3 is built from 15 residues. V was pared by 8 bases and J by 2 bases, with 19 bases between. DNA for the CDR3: TGTGCCAGCTCTAGAAGTCCCCGGGGACCCTACGAGCAGTACTTC. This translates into CASSRSPRGPYEQYF.

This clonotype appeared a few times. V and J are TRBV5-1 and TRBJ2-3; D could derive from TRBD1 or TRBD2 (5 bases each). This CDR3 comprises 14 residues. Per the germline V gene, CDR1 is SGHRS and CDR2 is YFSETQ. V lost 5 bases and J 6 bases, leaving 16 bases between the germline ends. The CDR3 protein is CASSYDSPGDTQYF. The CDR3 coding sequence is TGCGCCAGCAGTTACGACAGCCCGGGGGATACGCAGTATTTT.

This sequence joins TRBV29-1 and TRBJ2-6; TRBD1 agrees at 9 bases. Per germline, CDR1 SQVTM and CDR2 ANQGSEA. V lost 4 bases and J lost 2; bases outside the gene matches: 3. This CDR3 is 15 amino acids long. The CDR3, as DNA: TGCAGCGTTGCGACAGGGGGGACTGGGGCCAACGTCCTGACTTTC. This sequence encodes CSVATGGTGANVLTF. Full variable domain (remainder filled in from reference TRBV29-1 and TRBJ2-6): SAVISQKPSRDICQRGTSLTIQCQVDSQVTMMFWYRQQPGQSLTLIATANQGSEATYESGFVIDKFPISRPNLTFSTLTVSNMSPEDSSIYLCSVATGGTGANVLTFGAGSRLTVL.

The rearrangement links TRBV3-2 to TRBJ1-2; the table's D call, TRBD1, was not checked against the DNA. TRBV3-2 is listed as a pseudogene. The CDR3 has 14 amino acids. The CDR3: CASSQKGAGYGYTF. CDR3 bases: TGTGCCAGCAGCCAGAAGGGGGCTGGCTATGGCTACACCTTC.

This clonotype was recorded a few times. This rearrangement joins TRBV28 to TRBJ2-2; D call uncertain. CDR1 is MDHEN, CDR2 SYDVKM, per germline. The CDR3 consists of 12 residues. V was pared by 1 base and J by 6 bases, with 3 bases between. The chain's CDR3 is CASSLFAGELFF. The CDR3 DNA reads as TGTGCCAGCAGTTTATTTGCCGGGGAGCTGTTTTTT. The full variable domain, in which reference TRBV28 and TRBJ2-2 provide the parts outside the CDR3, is DVKVTQSSRYLVKRTGEKVFLECVQDMDHENMFWYRQDPGLGLRLIYFSYDVKMKEKGDIPEGYSVSREKKERFSLILESASTNQTSMYLCASSLFAGELFFGEGSRLTVL.

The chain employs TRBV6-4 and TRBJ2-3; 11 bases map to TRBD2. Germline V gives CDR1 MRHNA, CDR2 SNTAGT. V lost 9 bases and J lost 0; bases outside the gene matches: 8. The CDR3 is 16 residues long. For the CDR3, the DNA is TGTGCCAGAAACTGGACTAGCGGGCTTAGCACAGATACGCAGTATTTT. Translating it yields CARNWTSGLSTDTQYF.

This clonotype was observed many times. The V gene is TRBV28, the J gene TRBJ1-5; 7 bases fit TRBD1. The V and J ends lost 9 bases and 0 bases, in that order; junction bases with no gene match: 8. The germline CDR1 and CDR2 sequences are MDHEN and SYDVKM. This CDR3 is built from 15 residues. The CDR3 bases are TGTGCCAGTAGCCCTTACAGGGGTAGCAATCAGCCCCAGCATTTT. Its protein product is CASSPYRGSNQPQHF.

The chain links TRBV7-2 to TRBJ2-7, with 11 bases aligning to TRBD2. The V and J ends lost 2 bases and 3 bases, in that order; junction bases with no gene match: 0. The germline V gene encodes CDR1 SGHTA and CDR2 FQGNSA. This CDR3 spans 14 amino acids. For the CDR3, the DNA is TGTGCCAGCAGCTTAACTAGCGGGAGCTACGAGCAGTACTTC. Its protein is CASSLTSGSYEQYF.

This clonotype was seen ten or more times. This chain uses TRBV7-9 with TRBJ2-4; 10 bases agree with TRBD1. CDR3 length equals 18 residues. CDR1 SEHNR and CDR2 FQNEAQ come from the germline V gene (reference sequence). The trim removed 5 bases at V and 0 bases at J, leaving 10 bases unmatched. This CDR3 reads CASSPGTGASLAKNIQYF. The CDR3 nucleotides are TGTGCCAGCAGCCCCGGGACAGGGGCATCCCTAGCCAAAAACATTCAGTACTTC.

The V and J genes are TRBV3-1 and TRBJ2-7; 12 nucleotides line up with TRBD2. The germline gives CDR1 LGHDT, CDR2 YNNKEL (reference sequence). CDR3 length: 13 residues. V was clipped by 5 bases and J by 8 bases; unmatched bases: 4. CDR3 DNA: TGTGCCAGCAGCTCTAGCGGGAGGGCGAAGCAGTACTTC. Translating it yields CASSSSGRAKQYF.

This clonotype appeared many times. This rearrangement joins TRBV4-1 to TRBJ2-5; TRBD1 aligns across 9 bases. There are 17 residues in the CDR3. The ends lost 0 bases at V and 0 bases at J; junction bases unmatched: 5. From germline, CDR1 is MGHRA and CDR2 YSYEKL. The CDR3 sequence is CASSQDIGTGHQETQYF. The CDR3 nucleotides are TGCGCCAGCAGCCAAGATATAGGGACAGGGCACCAAGAGACCCAGTACTTC.

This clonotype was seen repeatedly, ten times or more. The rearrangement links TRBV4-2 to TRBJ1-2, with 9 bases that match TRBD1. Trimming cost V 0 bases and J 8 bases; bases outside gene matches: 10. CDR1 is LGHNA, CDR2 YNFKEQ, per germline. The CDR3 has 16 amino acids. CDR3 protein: CASSQDAGTGKLGYTF. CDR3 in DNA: TGTGCCAGCAGCCAAGATGCCGGGACAGGGAAATTAGGCTACACCTTC.

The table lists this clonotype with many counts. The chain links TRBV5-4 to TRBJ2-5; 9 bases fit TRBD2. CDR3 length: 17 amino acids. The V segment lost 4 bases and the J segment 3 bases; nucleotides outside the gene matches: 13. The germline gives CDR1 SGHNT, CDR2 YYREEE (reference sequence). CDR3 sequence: CASSHPFGGGAEETQYF. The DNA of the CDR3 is TGTGCCAGCAGCCACCCCTTCGGCGGGGGGGCCGAAGAGACCCAGTACTTC. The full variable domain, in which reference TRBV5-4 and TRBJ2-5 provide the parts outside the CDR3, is ETGVTQSPTHLIKTRGQQVTLRCSSQSGHNTVSWYQQALGQGPQFIFQYYREEENGRGNFPPRFSGLQFPNYSSELNVNALELDDSALYLCASSHPFGGGAEETQYFGPGTRLLVL.